These 2 T cell receptor beta chains share one sample of origin, sequenced in a study of blood T cell repertoires in COVID-19. TCRdb keeps only in-frame clones here, not all; method: immunoSEQ multiplex PCR. The sample carries approximately 300,000 clones, roughly 85% recorded once. The material sequenced was PBMCs or T cells enriched from blood (not recorded which). The receptors shown here come from a woman under 40 who had been exposed to COVID-19.

The V and J genes are TRBV10-3 and TRBJ2-2; 10 nucleotides align to TRBD2. The CDR3 covers 19 residues. Germline values: CDR1 ENHRY, CDR2 SYGVKD. V trimming: 0 bases; J trimming: 0 bases; junction bases outside the gene matches: 7. DNA of the CDR3: TGTGCCATCAGTGAGTCCCACCCTAGCGGGGGTCCGAACACCGGGGAGCTGTTTTTT. Residues: CAISESHPSGGPNTGELFF.

V is TRBV28 and J is TRBJ1-1; possibly TRBD1 for D (5 bases). V dropped 5 bases and J dropped 10 bases, with 17 bases sitting between them. Per the germline V gene, CDR1 is MDHEN and CDR2 is SYDVKM. This CDR3 has 13 residues. CDR3: CASSQNDWGGAFF. CDR3 coding DNA: TGTGCCAGCAGTCAAAACGATTGGGGGGGAGCTTTCTTT.